Sequencing of this T cell receptor (beta chain) was carried out in a study of blood T cell repertoires in COVID-19. About the study: Italy, Spain and the United States were the sources of the convalescent and acute COVID-19 samples. Nucleic acid was either cDNA or gDNA, and it came from T cells, B-cell-depleted T cells, or PBMCs.

As processed by the authors: Amplification of reference gene primers provided the estimated nucleated cell counts. The method was immunoSEQ multiplex PCR; TCRdb's version includes in-frame clones alone and lacks a portion of them. V, J and clone size are taken as reported in that table, and D and trimming were inferred from the DNA itself. The data hold about 64,000 clones, with 70% to 90% observed a single time. This TCR was recovered from a man between 65 and 85 years old with acute or convalescent COVID-19. The sample comprised peripheral blood.

The CDR3 bases are TGTGCCAGCACCGGGCGAGGGATGGACACTGAAGCTTTCTTT. Residues: CASTGRGMDTEAFF. The genes are TRBV6-5 and TRBJ1-1; D gene uncertain. The CDR3 runs 14 residues. The germline V gene encodes CDR1 MNHEY and CDR2 SVGAGI. Trimming cost V 7 bases and J 3 bases, with 15 bases left between them.